What follows are 29 T cell receptor beta chains derived from one specimen sequenced in a study of blood T cell repertoires in COVID-19. TCRdb's copy holds only in-frame clones and misses some; the assay was immunoSEQ multiplex PCR. The sample gives fewer than 200,000 clones, 65% to 90% of which show up once; 7.5% to 10% is in the top ten. The sample was peripheral blood. The receptors were gathered from a man aged 45-65 years with active or convalescent COVID-19.

This chain uses TRBV6-2 or TRBV6-3 with TRBJ1-2; a weak D match, TRBD1 (6 bases). Germline CDR1 MNHEY, CDR2 SVGEGT. CDR3 length: 15 residues. Trimming took 3 bases from V and 4 from J, leaving 15 bases between them. CDR3 DNA: TGTGCCAGCAGTTATTCGGGGGGCCCACTCTATGGCTACACCTTC. Its translation is CASSYSGGPLYGYTF.

The V call is TRBV5-6, the J call TRBJ1-1; TRBD1 agrees at 12 bases. CDR3 length: 14 residues. Trimming removed 0 bases from V and 10 bases from J; junction bases left unmatched: 4. Germline CDR1 reads SGHDT; CDR2 reads YYEEEE. The CDR3 reads CASSLVGQGAVAFF. CDR3 bases: TGTGCCAGCAGCTTGGTGGGACAGGGGGCAGTAGCTTTCTTT. Supplemented by reference TRBV5-6 and TRBJ1-1, the full variable domain reads DAGVTQSPTHLIKTRGQQVTLRCSPKSGHDTVSWYQQALGQGPQFIFQYYEEEERQRGNFPDRFSGHQFPNYSSELNVNALLLGDSALYLCASSLVGQGAVAFFGQGTRLTVV.

This clone was seen a handful of times. This rearrangement joins TRBV9 to TRBJ2-1; D gene uncertain. This CDR3 is 13 amino acids long. Germline assignment: CDR1 SGDLS and CDR2 YYNGEE. The V end was cut by 2 bases, the J end by 5 bases, with 8 bases between. The CDR3 loop reads CASSVNKDNEQFF. CDR3 sequence (DNA): TGTGCCAGCAGCGTCAACAAAGACAATGAGCAGTTCTTC.

Here the CDR3 DNA reads TGTGCCAGCAGTTTCCTGGGGAGGGAGACCCAGTACTTC. Translated, it gives CASSFLGRETQYF. This chain links TRBV12-3 or TRBV12-4 with TRBJ2-5; a weak D match, TRBD2 (6 bases). Trimming took off 3 bases at V and 5 bases at J, with 10 bases between the two ends. This CDR3 region has 13 residues.

The gene calls are TRBV12-3 or TRBV12-4 and TRBJ1-2; no reliable D call. Deletions cut 6 bases from V and 4 bases from J, with 12 bases between. The CDR3 is 13 amino acids. CDR3 nucleotide sequence: TGTGCCAGCAGCTCTGGCAGCGGCTATGGCTACACCTTC. It codes for CASSSGSGYGYTF.

The chain couples TRBV21-1 to TRBJ1-1; the tabulated D call, TRBD1, remains unverified against the DNA. TRBV21-1 corresponds to a pseudogene. The CDR3 consists of 17 residues. CDR3 protein: CASSPHRVGRGDTEAFF. CDR3 DNA sequence: TGTGCCAGCAGCCCCCACAGGGTGGGTAGGGGAGACACTGAAGCTTTCTTT.

This clone was observed a handful of times. DNA for the CDR3: TGTGCCAGCAGCTTTAACAGGGATTCACCCCTCCACTTT. Residues: CASSFNRDSPLHF. This chain joins TRBV7-9 and TRBJ1-6, with D possibly matching TRBD1 (6 bases). Trimming pared 3 bases from V and 8 bases from J, leaving 8 bases between. This CDR3 spans 13 amino acids. From germline, CDR1 is SEHNR and CDR2 FQNEAQ (reference sequence).

The V gene is TRBV27, the J gene TRBJ1-1; D possibly corresponds to TRBD1 (6 bases). The CDR3 contains 15 residues. Germline CDR1 is MNHEY and CDR2 is SMNVEV (reference sequence). V lost 5 bases, J lost 0 bases, and 13 bases lay in between. The CDR3 DNA follows: TGTGCCAGCAGTCCCGGACAGAAAATGAACACTGAAGCTTTCTTT. It specifies CASSPGQKMNTEAFF.

V is TRBV30 and J is TRBJ2-5; the D is unclear. The germline V gene encodes CDR1 GTSNPN and CDR2 SVGIG (reference sequence). This CDR3 spans 13 amino acids. Trimming left V 1 base short and J 0 bases short, with 6 bases between. The CDR3 loop is CAWSGQYQETQYF. In DNA, the CDR3 is TGTGCCTGGAGTGGGCAGTACCAAGAGACCCAGTACTTC.

CDR3 in amino acids: CSGKAGGNTGELFF. The CDR3, as DNA: TGCAGCGGGAAGGCGGGGGGAAACACCGGGGAGCTGTTTTTT. V is TRBV29-1 and J is TRBJ2-2; 8 bases are shared with TRBD2. V lost 7 bases, J lost 2 bases, and 6 bases stayed unmatched. CDR1 is SQVTM and CDR2 is ANQGSEA in the germline V gene. The CDR3 spans 14 residues.

The chain links TRBV24-1 to TRBJ1-2, with a tentative D call TRBD1 (5 bases). V was cut by 3 bases and J by 4 bases, with 17 bases left in between. The germline V gene encodes CDR1 KGHDR and CDR2 SFDVKD. The CDR3 runs 16 residues. CDR3 loop: CATSDTGPQGVYGYTF. The DNA of the CDR3 is TGTGCCACCAGTGATACTGGACCTCAAGGGGTCTATGGCTACACCTTC.

The CDR3: CASSLVEDYEQYF. CDR3 DNA sequence: TGTGCCAGCAGCTTAGTAGAAGACTACGAGCAGTACTTC. The genes are TRBV7-2 and TRBJ2-7; no reliable D call. The germline CDR1 and CDR2 sequences are SGHTA and FQGNSA. The ends were cut back, 1 base at V and 3 bases at J, with 7 bases in the middle. The CDR3 is made up of 13 amino acids.

This rearrangement joins TRBV14 to TRBJ2-3; 10 nucleotides match TRBD2. This CDR3 contains 15 residues. The J segment lost 4 bases and the V segment lost 1 base, leaving 2 bases of the junction unmatched. Germline CDR1 SGHDN, CDR2 FVKESK. The CDR3: CASSQAAGGADTQYF. CDR3 coding DNA: TGTGCCAGCAGCCAAGCAGCGGGAGGGGCAGATACGCAGTATTTT.

The genes are TRBV9 and TRBJ1-2, with 7 bases lining up with TRBD1. CDR1 is SGDLS and CDR2 is YYNGEE in the germline V gene. CDR3 length equals 16 residues. V gave up 4 bases and J gave up 2 bases; unmatched junction bases: 11. The CDR3 DNA sequence: TGTGCCAGCAGCCCCTGGGACAGTGGGATAAACTATGGCTACACCTTC. The encoded protein is CASSPWDSGINYGYTF. Together with reference TRBV9 and TRBJ1-2, the CDR3 gives the full variable domain: DSGVTQTPKHLITATGQRVTLRCSPRSGDLSVYWYQQSLDQGLQFLIQYYNGEERAKGNILERFSAQQFPDLHSELNLSSLELGDSALYFCASSPWDSGINYGYTFGSGTRLTVV.

This chain joins TRBV6-5 and TRBJ2-5, with TRBD2 matching 9 bases. After removal of 6 bases from V and 1 base from J, the junction contained 6 bases not matched to a gene. There are 15 residues in the CDR3. Germline V CDR1 and CDR2: MNHEY, SVGAGI. CDR3 nucleotides: TGTGCCAGCAGCGGGCTAGCGGGATTCCAAGAGACCCAGTACTTC. It encodes CASSGLAGFQETQYF.

In its sample, this clone was seen once. This sequence joins TRBV13 and TRBJ1-1, with TRBD1 matching over 7 bases. The CDR3 runs to 13 residues. Trimming removed 5 bases from V and 6 bases from J; junction bases left unmatched: 6. Germline lookup yields CDR1 PRHDT and CDR2 FYEKMQ (reference sequence). The CDR3 coding sequence is TGTGCCAGCAGCCCCAGGACAGGAGCTGAAGCTTTCTTT. Translation gives CASSPRTGAEAFF.

In this sample, this clone turned up once. The rearrangement uses TRBV5-6 and TRBJ1-2; 11 bases are shared with TRBD1. CDR3 length: 15 residues. The V and J ends lost 5 bases and 1 base, in that order; junction bases with no gene match: 4. Per the germline V gene, CDR1 is SGHDT and CDR2 is YYEEEE. This CDR3 reads CASRWTGGVNYGYTF. CDR3 DNA: TGTGCCAGCAGGTGGACAGGGGGCGTTAACTATGGCTACACCTTC.

The chain recombines TRBV3-1 (or the pseudogene TRBV3-2) with TRBJ2-1; D gene unclear. CDR1 and CDR2 (germline): LGHDT, YNNKEL (reference sequence). The V end lost 4 bases, the J end lost 0 bases, and 7 bases lay between the germline ends. There are 14 residues in the CDR3. The CDR3 DNA is TGTGCCAGCAGCCTCTCGAGCTCCTACAATGAGCAGTTCTTC. It is translated as CASSLSSSYNEQFF.

A few counts support this clone. This rearrangement joins TRBV4-3 to TRBJ1-1; a possible D gene is TRBD1 (5 bases). V was cut by 3 bases and J by 1 base, with 9 bases left in between. Germline CDR1 and CDR2: LGHNA and YSLEER. This CDR3 is 14 amino acids long. The CDR3 sequence is CASSHLGGNTEAFF. The CDR3 DNA follows: TGCGCCAGCAGCCACCTGGGGGGGAACACTGAAGCTTTCTTT.

This clone was counted once. The CDR3 nucleotides read TGTGCCAGCAGTGCTAGCGGGGGCCCTAATGAGCAGTTCTTC. This codes for CASSASGGPNEQFF. The chain links TRBV2 to TRBJ2-1; 10 bases line up with TRBD2. V trimming: 4 bases; J trimming: 7 bases; junction bases outside the gene matches: 4. CDR1 and CDR2 (germline): SNHLY, FYNNEI. CDR3 size: 14 residues.

The chain employs TRBV19 and TRBJ1-2; 10 positions agree with TRBD1. CDR1 and CDR2 from the germline V gene are LNHDA and SQIVND (reference sequence). This CDR3 contains 16 residues. V was pared by 5 bases and J by 6 bases, with 12 bases of the junction left unmatched. CDR3 coding DNA: TGTGCCAGTAGTGTCACCCGGTGGACAGGGGGAGATGGCTACACCTTC. Translating gives CASSVTRWTGGDGYTF. Complete variable domain (other parts from reference TRBV19 and TRBJ1-2): DGGITQSPKYLFRKEGQNVTLSCEQNLNHDAMYWYRQDPGQGLRLIYYSQIVNDFQKGDIAEGYSVSREKKESFPLTVTSAQKNPTAFYLCASSVTRWTGGDGYTFGSGTRLTVV.

The chain links TRBV5-1 to TRBJ2-7; D is ambiguous. Trimming took off 5 bases at V and 0 bases at J, with 9 bases between the two ends. CDR1 is SGHRS and CDR2 is YFSETQ in the germline V gene. This CDR3 has 13 residues. The chain's CDR3 is CASSQTFSYEQYF. CDR3 coding DNA: TGCGCCAGCAGTCAGACATTCTCCTACGAGCAGTACTTC.

V is TRBV5-4 and J is TRBJ1-1; tentative D call: TRBD1 (5 bases). Trimming left V 3 bases short and J 4 bases short, with 16 bases between. The CDR3 covers 15 residues. Germline loops: CDR1 SGHNT, CDR2 YYREEE (reference sequence). CDR3 amino acids: CASSSYLGGSTEAFF. For the CDR3, the DNA is TGTGCCAGCAGCTCATACCTTGGGGGGAGCACTGAAGCTTTCTTT.

The chain uses TRBV5-4 and TRBJ1-1; no firm D call. The CDR3 contains 16 residues. Germline-derived CDR1 and CDR2 are SGHNT and YYREEE (reference sequence). Trimming took off 0 bases at V and 3 bases at J, with 15 bases between the two ends. CDR3: CASSLGEVAGDTEAFF. The CDR3 DNA is TGTGCCAGCAGCTTGGGGGAGGTAGCTGGTGACACTGAAGCTTTCTTT.

This clone was detected a few times. This sequence joins TRBV7-2 and TRBJ2-3; 7 bases agree with TRBD1. V lost 5 bases to trimming and J lost 4 bases; unmatched junction nucleotides: 15. CDR3 length: 17 residues. The V gene's germline CDR1 is SGHTA and CDR2 FQGNSA. This chain's CDR3 is CASSPTASWTGPDTQYF. DNA for the CDR3: TGTGCCAGCAGCCCCACGGCCTCCTGGACAGGCCCAGATACGCAGTATTTT.

This clone has only one observation. The chain is built from TRBV7-3 and TRBJ2-2; 7 positions agree with TRBD1. This CDR3 contains 14 residues. Germline V gene lookup returns CDR1 SGHTA and CDR2 FQGTGA. V lost 5 bases and J lost 7; bases outside the gene matches: 7. This CDR3 reads CASSTTGLGGELFF. CDR3 sequence (DNA): TGTGCCAGCAGCACGACAGGGTTGGGCGGGGAGCTGTTTTTT.

The J gene is TRBJ2-2, the V gene TRBV29-1; D may be TRBD2 (6 bases). Germline CDR1 SQVTM, CDR2 ANQGSEA. Trimming removed 7 bases at V and 3 bases at J, with 15 bases between. The CDR3 totals 14 residues. The CDR3 DNA is TGCAGCGCTGATCGGGGGAGAGACACCGGGGAGCTGTTTTTT. This sequence encodes CSADRGRDTGELFF.

The CDR3 region is CASSLGGKNEQYF. CDR3 bases: TGTGCCAGCAGCTTAGGGGGCAAGAACGAGCAGTACTTC. This chain connects TRBV7-2 to TRBJ2-7, with D tentatively TRBD1 (5 bases). The germline V gene encodes CDR1 SGHTA and CDR2 FQGNSA. The V end was cut by 1 base, the J end by 5 bases, with 9 bases between. The length of the CDR3 is 13 residues.

This clone was seen only once. The rearrangement joins TRBV2 to TRBJ2-7; possibly TRBD1 for D (5 bases). CDR3 size: 15 residues. Trimming left V 1 base short and J 3 bases short, with 13 bases between. Germline V gives CDR1 SNHLY, CDR2 FYNNEI. The CDR3 loop reads CASSEDRYLGYEQYF. CDR3 bases: TGTGCCAGCAGTGAAGACAGGTACTTAGGCTACGAGCAGTACTTC.